This TCR beta chain was sequenced for a study of beta chain features in type 1 diabetes. Study at large: Patients looked much like healthy donors when it came to age, gender and cell yields.

Germline V gene lookup returns CDR1 DFQATT and CDR2 SNEGSKA (reference sequence). Trimming cost V 4 bases and J 10 bases; bases outside gene matches: 6. The CDR3 is 11 residues long. Study-level points and caveats: A pattern of fewer insertions and more deletions at VDJ junctions was seen in type 1 diabetes patients.

Since all of the isolated RNA was reverse transcribed, expressed TCRB transcripts were what got sequenced. Clones were read by immunoSEQ multiplex PCR, and TCRdb kept only the in-frame ones, dropping some. The sample includes 110,000 or so clones, approximately 37% of them seen just once. To note about this clone: Its antigen is not identified.

The sequence derives from a woman in her late teens or twenties in good health. Sequencing input: stem cell memory CD4+ T cells from blood. This chain links TRBV20-1 with TRBJ2-7; 8 nucleotides agree with TRBD1. CDR3 loop: CSAIRQGLQYF. In DNA form, the CDR3 reads TGCAGTGCTATCAGACAGGGGCTTCAGTACTTC.